This T cell receptor (beta chain) was captured by sequencing in a study of siplizumab effects on memory and regulatory T cells. Findings and limits, study-wide: Of the alloreactive clones, only a minor fraction mapped to unstimulated subsets. Where siplizumab was present, mappable alloreactive CD4+ clones averaged around 70% Treg-derived, compared with less than 35% in controls.

As concerns this clone: The antigen remains unidentified.

The CDR3 extends over 12 amino acids. V shed 1 base and J shed 5 bases, with 6 bases lying between them. The germline V gene has CDR1 SGHDT and CDR2 YYEEEE. Assay used: immunoSEQ multiplex PCR; TCRdb lists only in-frame clones, some missing. The repertoire holds roughly 100,000 clones, approximately 90% seen once, with 0.85% to 1.2% in the top ten. The V call is TRBV5-6, the J call TRBJ2-5; the D is unclear. Sequenced sample: CD4+ T cells sorted from blood. This sequence originates from a human donor in good health. In nucleotides, the CDR3 is TGTGCCAGCAGCTTGATTAGGGAGACCCAGTACTTC. Protein product: CASSLIRETQYF.